Shown below are 15 T cell receptor beta chains from a single sample sequenced in a study of identical twins. TCRdb redid the calling of the 5' RACE reads with MiXCR, one entry per CDR3 protein. This sample has under 350,000 distinct CDR3 sequences, with over 8.5% found just once. This sample also appeared in a second study, on yellow fever vaccine responses in identical twins.

The sequencing sample was made of CD8+ T cells sorted from blood. The receptors were sampled from a woman between 18 and 29 years old in good health.

The rearrangement uses TRBV6-2 or TRBV6-3 and TRBJ2-1; a possible D gene is TRBD2 (6 bases). The CDR3 loop spans 15 amino acids. Trimming stripped 2 bases from V and 7 bases from J, with 15 bases between. Germline V lookup: CDR1 MNHEY, CDR2 SVGEGT. As DNA, the CDR3 is TGTGCCAGCAGTTACGGTACTAGCCCACCAAATGAGCAGTTCTTC. It yields the protein CASSYGTSPPNEQFF.

The chain has TRBV4-1 and TRBJ2-1; TRBD2 matches at 13 bases. The CDR3 totals 17 residues. CDR1 is MGHRA, CDR2 YSYEKL, per germline. V lost 4 bases, J lost 4 bases, and 7 bases stayed unmatched. CDR3 residues: CASSLSQTSGRYNEQFF. The CDR3 region has the DNA TGCGCCAGCAGCCTCTCGCAGACTAGCGGGAGGTACAATGAGCAGTTCTTC.

The chain employs TRBV4-3 and TRBJ1-5; maybe TRBD1 (5 bases). Germline lookup yields CDR1 LGHNA and CDR2 YSLEER. Between the trimmed V and J ends, which lost 0 bases and 6 bases, there was a span of 12 bases. The CDR3 covers 15 residues. Written as DNA, the CDR3 is TGCGCCAGCAGCCAAGACTGGGGGATTAGTCAGCCCCAGCATTTT. Protein: CASSQDWGISQPQHF.

The chain links TRBV9 to TRBJ2-1, with a tentative D call TRBD2 (7 bases). The CDR3 contains 18 residues. V lost 1 base and J lost 2, with 19 bases in between. Germline-derived CDR1 and CDR2 are SGDLS and YYNGEE. The CDR3 region is CASSVQGEGGRAYNEQFF. The CDR3 DNA reads TGTGCCAGCAGCGTACAAGGGGAGGGGGGCCGAGCCTACAATGAGCAGTTCTTC.

This clonotype was detected many times. The chain carries TRBV6-2 or TRBV6-3 and TRBJ2-1; 10 positions match TRBD2. J was trimmed by 4 bases and V by 4 bases; bases with no gene match: 16. This CDR3 spans 19 amino acids. The germline gives CDR1 MNHEY, CDR2 SVGEGT. The CDR3 bases are TGTGCCAGCAGTTCTCCTTTCACGCGGCTAGCGGGAGCTTACAATGAGCAGTTCTTC. This codes for CASSSPFTRLAGAYNEQFF.

V usage is TRBV29-1 and J usage is TRBJ1-1, with D perhaps matching TRBD1 (6 bases). V lost 7 bases, J lost 7 bases, and 16 bases lay in between. The germline V gene has CDR1 SQVTM and CDR2 ANQGSEA. This CDR3 has 12 residues. The DNA for the CDR3 is TGCAGCGCCAATGCGGGGGCTGGTGAAGCTTTCTTT. Residues: CSANAGAGEAFF.

This rearrangement joins TRBV6-5 to TRBJ2-1, with unresolved D. The CDR3 spans 15 residues. The V and J ends lost 2 bases and 5 bases respectively, with 13 bases between them. Germline lookup yields CDR1 MNHEY and CDR2 SVGAGI. CDR3 protein: CASSYIDDFDNEQFF. In DNA, the CDR3 is TGTGCCAGCAGTTACATCGACGACTTCGACAATGAGCAGTTCTTC.

The chain is built from TRBV24-1 and TRBJ2-7, with a possible D match to TRBD1 (6 bases). V lost 2 bases and J 2 bases, leaving 15 bases between the germline ends. Germline V lookup: CDR1 KGHDR, CDR2 SFDVKD. CDR3 length: 16 residues. CDR3 nucleotides: TGTGCCACCAGTGATTCTACAGGGTTGAGAACCTACGAGCAGTACTTC. This encodes CATSDSTGLRTYEQYF.

Many counts were recorded for this clonotype. The chain carries TRBV29-1 and TRBJ2-7; the match to TRBD2 covers 10 bases. The CDR3 is 15 amino acids. The trim removed 3 bases at V and 0 bases at J, leaving 5 bases unmatched. In germline, CDR1 is SQVTM, CDR2 ANQGSEA. The CDR3 protein is CSVERTSGNSYEQYF. The CDR3 nucleotides read TGCAGCGTTGAGCGAACTAGCGGGAACTCCTACGAGCAGTACTTC.

This clonotype was picked up many times. This chain uses TRBV6-2 or TRBV6-3 with TRBJ2-1; possible D gene TRBD2, 5 bases. The CDR3 covers 15 residues. Deletions cut 7 bases from V and 0 bases from J, with 13 bases between. Looked up from germline, CDR1 is MNHEY and CDR2 is SVGEGT. The DNA of the CDR3 is TGTGCCAGCATTAGAGCGGAGAGCTCCTACAATGAGCAGTTCTTC. It encodes CASIRAESSYNEQFF.

This clonotype was counted ten times or more. The chain combines TRBV7-2 with TRBJ2-7; perhaps D is TRBD1 or TRBD2 (6 bases each). This CDR3 contains 16 residues. Germline V lookup: CDR1 SGHTA, CDR2 FQGNSA. V was clipped by 5 bases and J by 7 bases, with 24 bases between them. DNA for the CDR3: TGTGCCAGCAGCCTCGACAGGTATCGGGGGATAGTGGAGCAGTACTTC. This encodes CASSLDRYRGIVEQYF.

This chain links TRBV2 with TRBJ2-5; D is ambiguous. There are 13 residues in the CDR3. Germline CDR1 reads SNHLY; CDR2 reads FYNNEI. With 4 bases removed from V and 7 bases from J, the gap between germline ends came to 13 bases. CDR3 amino acids: CASSGPAPLTQYF. In DNA form, the CDR3 reads TGTGCCAGCAGTGGGCCGGCTCCTTTGACCCAGTACTTC.

This clonotype came up many times. The chain recombines TRBV3-1 with TRBJ1-4; D is uncertain. Germline V gene lookup returns CDR1 LGHDT and CDR2 YNNKEL (reference sequence). V gave up 5 bases and J gave up 6 bases, with 10 bases separating them. The CDR3 consists of 13 residues. The CDR3 is CASSKRSHEKLFF. Here the CDR3 DNA reads TGTGCCAGCAGCAAGAGATCCCATGAAAAACTGTTTTTT.

This clonotype appeared many times. V and J are TRBV2 and TRBJ2-1; 7 bases map to TRBD2. V was pared by 6 bases and J by 2 bases, with 10 bases of the junction left unmatched. Per the germline V gene, CDR1 is SNHLY and CDR2 is FYNNEI. The CDR3 runs 16 residues. The CDR3 sequence: CASRGLTSVTYNEQFF. CDR3 sequence (DNA): TGTGCCAGCAGGGGCCTCACTAGCGTTACCTACAATGAGCAGTTCTTC.

This chain uses TRBV2 with TRBJ2-2, with TRBD1 as a possible D gene (6 bases). V was clipped by 8 bases and J by 0 bases, with 13 bases between them. In germline, CDR1 is SNHLY, CDR2 FYNNEI. This CDR3 has 15 residues. DNA of the CDR3: TGTGCCAGCGCCTGGACAGATACGAACACCGGGGAGCTGTTTTTT. Translated, it gives CASAWTDTNTGELFF.